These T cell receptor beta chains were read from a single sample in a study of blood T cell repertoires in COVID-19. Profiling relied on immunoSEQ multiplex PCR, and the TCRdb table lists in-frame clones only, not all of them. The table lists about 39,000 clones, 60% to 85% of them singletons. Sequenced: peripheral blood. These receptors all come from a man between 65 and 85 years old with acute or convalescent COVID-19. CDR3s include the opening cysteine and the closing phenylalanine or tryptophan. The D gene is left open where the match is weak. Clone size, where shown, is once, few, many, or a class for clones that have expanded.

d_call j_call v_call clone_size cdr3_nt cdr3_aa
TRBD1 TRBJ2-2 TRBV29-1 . TGCAGCGTGGGCCGGGGGACAGGGAATGCCGGGGAGCTGTTTTTT CSVGRGTGNAGELFF
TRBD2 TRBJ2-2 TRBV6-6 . TGTGCCAGCAGTCCCCGGGTAGCGGGCCGCACCGGGGAGCTGTTTTTT CASSPRVAGRTGELFF
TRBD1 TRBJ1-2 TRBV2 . TGTGCCAGCAGCCCGGACAGGGGGACTAGCAACTATGGCTACACCTTC CASSPDRGTSNYGYTF
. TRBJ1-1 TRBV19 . TGTGCCAGTAGTCGGCGGCAGCAAAACACTGAAGCTTTCTTT CASSRRQQNTEAFF
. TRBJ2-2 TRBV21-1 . TGTGCCAGCAGCAAAGGGGGGCGGGTGGACACCGGGGAGCTGTTTTTT CASSKGGRVDTGELFF
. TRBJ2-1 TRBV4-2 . TGTGCCAGCACTACAGGGACCTCCTACAATGAGCAGTTCTTC CASTTGTSYNEQFF
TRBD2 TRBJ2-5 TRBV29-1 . TGCAGCGTTGAAGTGAGCGGGAGATTGATGGAGACCCAGTACTTC CSVEVSGRLMETQYF
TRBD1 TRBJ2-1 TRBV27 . TGTGCCAGCACCCGGACAGGGTCCTACAATGAGCAGTTCTTC CASTRTGSYNEQFF
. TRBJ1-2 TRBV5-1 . TGCGCCAGCAGCTTGGGGCAGGTCTATGGCTACACCTTC CASSLGQVYGYTF
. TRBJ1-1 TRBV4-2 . TGTGCCAGCTTCGGGGATACTGAAGCTTTCTTT CASFGDTEAFF
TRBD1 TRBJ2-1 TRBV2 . TGTGCCAGTTTACCTGACAGGGTTCAGCAGTTCTTC CASLPDRVQQFF
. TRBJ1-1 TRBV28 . TGTGCCAGCAGTTTATATAAAGAAGCTTTCTTT CASSLYKEAFF
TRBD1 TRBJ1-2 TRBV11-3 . TGTGCCAGCAGCGATGGGACAGGGTTTGGCTACACCTTC CASSDGTGFGYTF
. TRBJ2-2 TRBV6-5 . TGTGCCACCCACGAGCGACCGAACACCGGGGAGCTGTTTTTT CATHERPNTGELFF
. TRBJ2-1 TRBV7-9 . TGTGCCAGCAGCTCCTTCTACGGGATTGGTGATCACAATGAGCAGTTCTTC CASSSFYGIGDHNEQFF
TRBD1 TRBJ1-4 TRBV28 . TGTGCCAGCAAGTTCTGGGTCGGGACAGGGGGCGAAAAACTGTTTTTT CASKFWVGTGGEKLFF
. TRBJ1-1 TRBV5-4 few TGTGCCAGCAGCTCGACAGAGAACACTGAAGCTTTCTTT CASSSTENTEAFF
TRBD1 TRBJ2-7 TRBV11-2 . TGTGCCAGCAGCTTAGATCGACAGGGGTTCGAGCAGTACTTC CASSLDRQGFEQYF
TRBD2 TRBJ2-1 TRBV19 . TGTGCCAGTAGACCTGCCGGGACTAGCGTAGAGGTTCAAAAGTTCTTC CASRPAGTSVEVQKFF
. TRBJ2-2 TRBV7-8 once TGTGCCAGCAGGGGTCTTTGGCAGGGTATCCACACCGGGGAGCTGTTTTTT CASRGLWQGIHTGELFF
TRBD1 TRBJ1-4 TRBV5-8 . TGTGCCAGCAGCGACGACAGGGTCGAGACTAATGAAAAACTGTTTTTT CASSDDRVETNEKLFF
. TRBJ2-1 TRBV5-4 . TGTGCCAGCAGCTTGGGCGGAGCGGTGGCGTACAATGAGCAGTTCTTC CASSLGGAVAYNEQFF
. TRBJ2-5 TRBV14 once TGTGCCAGCAGCCAAGACCAGGACAACCAAGAGACCCAGTACTTC CASSQDQDNQETQYF
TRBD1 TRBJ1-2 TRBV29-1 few TGCAGCGTCGGGACCGGGACAGGGGGCTTTAACTATGGCTACACCTTC CSVGTGTGGFNYGYTF
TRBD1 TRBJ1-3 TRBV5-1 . TGCGCCAGCAGCCGAGGGACAGAAGGAAACACCATATATTTT CASSRGTEGNTIYF
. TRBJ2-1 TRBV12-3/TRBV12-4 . TGTGCCAGCAGTTTATCGGCAGGGAATGAGCAGTTCTTC CASSLSAGNEQFF
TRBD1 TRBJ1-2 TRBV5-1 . TGCGCCAGCAGCCAAACGACAGGGGGCAATGGCTACACCTTC CASSQTTGGNGYTF
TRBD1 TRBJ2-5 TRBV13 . TGTGCCAGCAGCTCCGGACAGGGGGGGACCCAGTACTTC CASSSGQGGTQYF